The rows below give T cell receptor beta chains drawn from one sample of a study of T cell repertoires in cytomegalovirus infection. TCRdb re-derived calls from the reads in MiXCR, one entry per CDR3 protein. The repertoire holds 340,000 or so distinct CDR3 sequences, with more than 20% as singletons. These receptors' targets are unknown. Source: cultured PBMCs, taken from culture after CMV antigen stimulation. All receptors come from a human donor in good health (CMV status not recorded). Some clones in this sample may be carry-over from other donors' samples. Both conserved end residues are part of each CDR3. D genes are given only for firm matches. Rows give clone size only sometimes, using once, few, many, or a class for an expanded clone.

.	TRBV14	TRBJ1-6	few	CASSRRTGPDSPLHF	TGTGCCAGCAGCCGCCGCACAGGGCCGGATTCACCCCTCCACTTT
TRBD1	TRBV7-8	TRBJ1-1	.	CASSQTGPGRAFF	TGTGCCAGCAGCCAGACAGGGCCGGGGAGAGCTTTCTTT
TRBD1	TRBV6-5	TRBJ1-3	many	CASSYSDREGNTIYF	TGTGCCAGCAGTTACTCCGACAGGGAGGGAAACACCATATATTTT
TRBD2	TRBV12-3/TRBV12-4	TRBJ2-1	many	CASSVTSRYNEQFF	TGTGCCAGCTCCGTGACTAGCCGTTACAATGAGCAGTTCTTC
.	TRBV20-1	TRBJ2-1	few	CSARDGGGAENEQFF	TGCAGTGCTAGAGATGGGGGTGGGGCGGAAAATGAGCAGTTCTTC
.	TRBV27	TRBJ1-1	few	CASSPGRLPNTEAFF	TGTGCCAGCAGTCCCGGGCGCCTGCCGAACACTGAAGCTTTCTTT
.	TRBV29-1	TRBJ1-2	few	CSVEVHRAGYGYTF	TGCAGCGTTGAAGTGCACAGGGCCGGCTATGGCTACACCTTC
.	TRBV9	TRBJ2-4	.	CASSVAGDTRNIQYF	TGTGCCAGCAGCGTAGCAGGAGATACGAGGAACATTCAGTACTTC
.	TRBV19	TRBJ2-3	.	CASSIDPQGFLSDTQYF	TGTGCCAGTAGTATAGACCCACAGGGCTTCTTGTCAGATACGCAGTATTTT
.	TRBV25-1	TRBJ1-3	few	CASSRGGTGNTIYF	TGTGCCAGCAGTCGGGGAGGGACTGGAAACACCATATATTTT
.	TRBV2	TRBJ2-1	.	CASSEYWNGEQFF	TGTGCCAGCAGTGAATACTGGAATGGTGAGCAGTTCTTC
TRBD2	TRBV3-1	TRBJ2-3	few	CASSQLAGGPDTQYF	TGTGCCAGCAGCCAACTAGCGGGAGGGCCAGATACGCAGTATTTT
TRBD2	TRBV28	TRBJ2-7	.	CASSSPAGGPDIYEQYF	TGTGCCAGCAGTTCCCCCGCGGGAGGGCCGGATATCTACGAGCAGTACTTC
.	TRBV11-3	TRBJ1-2	few	CASSRTGGSDGYTF	TGTGCCAGCAGCCGTACCGGGGGCTCTGATGGCTACACCTTC
TRBD2	TRBV20-1	TRBJ2-1	.	CSAPRLAGGRDEQFF	TGCAGTGCTCCTAGACTAGCGGGAGGTAGGGATGAGCAGTTCTTC
.	TRBV2	TRBJ2-5	.	CASRIPASEGETQYF	TGTGCCAGCAGGATTCCGGCGTCCGAAGGAGAGACCCAGTACTTC
.	TRBV7-8	TRBJ2-2	.	CASSLGFLLNTGELFF	TGTGCCAGCAGCTTAGGATTCTTACTAAACACCGGGGAGCTGTTTTTT
TRBD1	TRBV5-6	TRBJ1-3	.	CASSLDRGMAGNTIYF	TGTGCCAGCAGCCTAGACAGGGGAATGGCTGGAAACACCATATATTTT
TRBD2	TRBV20-1	TRBJ2-1	.	CSAPNREAAQQFF	TGCAGTGCCCCGAATCGGGAGGCGGCTCAGCAGTTCTTC
TRBD2	TRBV7-2	TRBJ2-7	many	CASSLGETSVYEQYF	TGTGCCAGCAGCTTAGGCGAGACTAGCGTCTACGAGCAGTACTTC
TRBD1	TRBV30	TRBJ1-2	few	CAWRGTGSTF	TGTGCCTGGAGGGGGACAGGGAGCACCTTC
.	TRBV7-2	TRBJ2-3	many	CASSLRSASTDTQYF	TGTGCCAGCAGCCTAAGGAGCGCTAGCACAGATACGCAGTATTTT
.	TRBV12-3/TRBV12-4	TRBJ1-6	few	CASSGGNSPLHF	TGTGCCAGCAGTGGAGGTAATTCACCCCTCCACTTT
.	TRBV4-1	TRBJ2-3	.	CASSQVAQSDTQYF	TGCGCCAGCAGCCAAGTGGCACAGTCTGATACGCAGTATTTT
.	TRBV4-1	TRBJ2-2	.	CASSQEPGANTGELFF	TGCGCCAGCAGCCAAGAGCCCGGGGCGAACACCGGGGAGCTGTTTTTT
.	TRBV27	TRBJ1-4	many	CASSSRQAVEKLFF	TGTGCCAGCAGTTCGAGACAGGCGGTGGAAAAACTGTTTTTT
.	TRBV7-6	TRBJ2-7	many	CASSLAFAWGEQYF	TGTGCCAGCAGCTTAGCGTTTGCGTGGGGCGAGCAGTACTTC
.	TRBV20-1	TRBJ1-1	.	CSAPQGADTEAFF	TGCAGTGCGCCACAGGGTGCGGACACTGAAGCTTTCTTT
.	TRBV7-2	TRBJ2-6	many	CASSGGRVASGANVLTF	TGTGCCAGCAGCGGGGGTAGGGTGGCATCTGGGGCCAACGTCCTGACTTTC
.	TRBV6-4	TRBJ1-1	.	CASSPSGGLNTEAFF	TGTGCCAGCAGTCCGTCGGGGGGACTGAACACTGAAGCTTTCTTT
TRBD1	TRBV7-8	TRBJ1-1	.	CASSVERTGGTEAFF	TGTGCCAGCAGCGTCGAACGGACAGGGGGCACTGAAGCTTTCTTT
.	TRBV7-9	TRBJ2-7	few	CASGGRSYEQYF	TGTGCCAGCGGAGGGAGGTCCTACGAGCAGTACTTC
TRBD2	TRBV7-2	TRBJ2-5	many	CASSLEGLAGAPRETQYF	TGTGCCAGCAGCTTAGAGGGACTAGCGGGAGCACCTCGGGAGACCCAGTACTTC
.	TRBV10-3	TRBJ1-6	.	CAISESPASNSPLHF	TGTGCCATCAGTGAGTCACCAGCCTCTAATTCACCCCTCCACTTT
.	TRBV28	TRBJ2-1	.	CASRTGLTYNEQFF	TGTGCCAGCAGGACTGGACTAACCTACAATGAGCAGTTCTTC
.	TRBV4-1	TRBJ1-6	few	CASSPRRGDLNSPLHF	TGCGCCAGCAGCCCAAGGAGGGGGGATCTGAATTCACCCCTCCACTTT
.	TRBV6-2/TRBV6-3	TRBJ2-7	.	CASSPYLEGEQYF	TGTGCCAGCAGCCCTTATTTAGAGGGCGAGCAGTACTTC
TRBD2	TRBV10-3	TRBJ2-1	.	CAISDALTSGRANEQFF	TGTGCCATCAGTGATGCATTGACTAGCGGGAGGGCCAATGAGCAGTTCTTC
TRBD1	TRBV19	TRBJ1-5	.	CASSISSTGRFQPQHF	TGTGCCAGTAGTATCTCTTCGACAGGGCGGTTTCAGCCCCAGCATTTT
.	TRBV20-1	TRBJ2-5	.	CSASGLKETQYF	TGCAGTGCTAGTGGGTTGAAAGAGACCCAGTACTTC
.	TRBV18	TRBJ2-1	many	CASSPQVDLEQFF	TGTGCCAGCTCACCCCAAGTTGACCTTGAGCAGTTCTTC